This T cell receptor beta chain was captured in a study of blood T cell repertoires in COVID-19. Study summary: T cells, B-cell-depleted T cells, or PBMCs provided the cDNA or gDNA that served as material.

The method was immunoSEQ multiplex PCR; TCRdb's version includes in-frame clones alone and lacks a portion of them. The data contain a few hundred thousand clones, about 90% of them seen just once; the ten biggest clones take up over 1%. This CDR3 region has 18 residues. The V gene lost 2 bases and the J gene lost 1 base, with 20 bases spanning the gap. Germline V gene sequence: CDR1 MNHNS, CDR2 SASEGT. The TCR was taken from a man aged 25-40 years who had recovered from COVID-19. The V call is TRBV6-1, the J call TRBJ1-2; D ambiguous. The sample was PBMCs or T cells enriched from blood (not recorded which). CDR3 region: CASSEYGVAFGFNYGYTF. The DNA of the CDR3 is TGTGCCAGCAGTGAATACGGGGTGGCCTTCGGATTTAACTATGGCTACACCTTC.